Here is one TCR beta chain with its context. The data stem from a study of blood T cell repertoires in COVID-19. About the study: Acute and convalescent COVID-19 samples came from the United States, Italy and Spain. The analysed material was cDNA or gDNA that came from T cells, B-cell-depleted T cells, or PBMCs.

In the original analysis: Reference gene primer amplification gave estimated nucleated cell counts. Measured with immunoSEQ multiplex PCR; TCRdb has only the in-frame clones, and not every one. V and J calls and clone size are as listed in that table; D and trimming were resolved from the DNA. The sample lists about 110,000 clones; approximately 67% were seen once. The ends lost 6 bases at V and 6 bases at J; junction bases unmatched: 3. Germline V gene lookup returns CDR1 ENHRY and CDR2 SYGVKD. CDR3 length: 14 amino acids. The clonotype was recovered from a woman aged 55-70 years with acute or convalescent COVID-19. V usage is TRBV10-3 and J usage is TRBJ2-1; TRBD1 agrees at 12 bases. The sample comprised peripheral blood. The CDR3 here is CAISPGQGANEQFF. CDR3 in DNA: TGTGCCATCAGCCCGGGACAGGGGGCCAATGAGCAGTTCTTC.